Listed below are T cell receptor beta chains from one sample, sequenced in a study of vaccination and CD4 T cells after COVID-19. TCRdb ran MiXCR on the PCR reads and lists one entry per CDR3 protein. The repertoire has roughly 15,000 distinct CDR3 sequences, around 38% of them found once; the top ten carry 10%. These TCRs' antigens remain unknown. Sequenced sample: CD4+ T cells from blood, cultured in vitro. These receptors were taken from a human donor who had recovered from COVID-19. Each CDR3 is given with its conserved first and last residue. The order of the fields is D gene, V gene, J gene, clone size, CDR3 DNA, CDR3 protein. A D gene is named only where the DNA matches it firmly. Expanded clones get a size class; other rows say once, few or many, or leave the size out.

>NA|TRBV20-1|TRBJ2-5|NA
TGCAGTGCTAGAGATCAGGGTCTAAGCGAGACCCAGTACTTC
CSARDQGLSETQYF
>NA|TRBV27|TRBJ2-2|NA
TGTGCCAGCAGTTTTTACGGGGGGGAGCTGTTTTTT
CASSFYGGELFF
>NA|TRBV24-1|TRBJ1-2|few
TGTGCCACCAGTGGTACGAAGGACTATGGCTACACCTTC
CATSGTKDYGYTF
>NA|TRBV4-2|TRBJ1-2|NA
TGTGCCAGCAGCCATCCTGGTGAAGGTTCCTATGGCTACACCTTC
CASSHPGEGSYGYTF
>NA|TRBV7-2|TRBJ2-5|NA
TGTGCCAGCACCGAAACAGAGACCCAGTACTTC
CASTETETQYF
>NA|TRBV6-1|TRBJ2-2|NA
TGTGCCAGCAGTAAGACAGACTACACCGGGGAGCTGTTTTTT
CASSKTDYTGELFF
>NA|TRBV27|TRBJ1-1|NA
TGTGCCAGCAGGCTGGGGGCAGGGAAAGGCACTGAAGCTTTCTTT
CASRLGAGKGTEAFF
>NA|TRBV2|TRBJ2-3|few
TGTGCCAGCCTTGCTCCCCTTGGGGATACGCAGTATTTT
CASLAPLGDTQYF
>NA|TRBV6-1|TRBJ2-3|NA
TGTGCCAGCAGGTCGGGACGGATCTTGGATACGCAGTATTTT
CASRSGRILDTQYF
>NA|TRBV25-1|TRBJ2-7|few
TGTGCCAGCAGTGTTGGGGTATACGAGCAGTACTTC
CASSVGVYEQYF
>TRBD1|TRBV7-8|TRBJ1-2|few
TGTGCCAGCAGCAAGAATTCAGGGGGGCTTAACTATGGCTACACCTTC
CASSKNSGGLNYGYTF
>NA|TRBV20-1|TRBJ1-2|medium-sized
TGCAGTGCTAGAGATCCTGAGCCAGGTCTCTTCACCTTC
CSARDPEPGLFTF
>TRBD2|TRBV5-1|TRBJ2-7|NA
TGCGCCAGCAGCTTGGGGACTAGCGGGACCAGAGGGTACGAGCAGTACTTC
CASSLGTSGTRGYEQYF
>TRBD1|TRBV5-1|TRBJ2-3|few
TGCGCCAGCAGCCTTCGACAGGGTGGAGCGGATACGCAGTATTTT
CASSLRQGGADTQYF
>TRBD2|TRBV5-1|TRBJ2-5|NA
TGCGCCAGCAGCTTGAGCAGGGGACTAGCGGGAGAAGGCGAGACCCAGTACTTC
CASSLSRGLAGEGETQYF